The sample holds one count of the clone carrying this T cell receptor (beta chain). Incorporated into the TCR beta cDNA libraries were unique molecular identifiers, which served to reduce PCR and sequencing biases. One entry per CDR3 protein results from TCRdb running MiXCR on the PCR reads. This sample yields some 500,000 distinct CDR3 sequences, of which under 55% are seen a single time; 9.5% to 13% belongs to the top ten. The data were obtained in a study of post-analysis software for immune sequencing data. This TCR was recovered from a girl aged 5 to 17 with multiple sclerosis. The sample comprised blood.

The DNA of the CDR3 is TGCGCCAGCAAAGGGGTCGACGAGCAGTACTTC. Protein: CASKGVDEQYF. This chain connects TRBV5-1 to TRBJ2-7; possibly TRBD1 for D (5 bases). Deletions cut 6 bases from V and 5 bases from J, with 9 bases between. The germline V gene encodes CDR1 SGHRS and CDR2 YFSETQ. This CDR3 spans 11 amino acids.